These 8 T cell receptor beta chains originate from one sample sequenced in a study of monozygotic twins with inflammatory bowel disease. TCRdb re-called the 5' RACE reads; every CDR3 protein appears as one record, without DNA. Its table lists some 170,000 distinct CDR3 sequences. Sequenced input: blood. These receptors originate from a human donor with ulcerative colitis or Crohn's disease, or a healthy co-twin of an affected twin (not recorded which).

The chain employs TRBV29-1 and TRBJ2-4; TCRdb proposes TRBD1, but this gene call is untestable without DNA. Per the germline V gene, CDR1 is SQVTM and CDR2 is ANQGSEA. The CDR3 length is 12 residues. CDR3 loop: CSVGAGEHIQYF. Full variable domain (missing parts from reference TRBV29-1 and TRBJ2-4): SAVISQKPSRDICQRGTSLTIQCQVDSQVTMMFWYRQQPGQSLTLIATANQGSEATYESGFVIDKFPISRPNLTFSTLTVSNMSPEDSSIYLCSVGAGEHIQYFGAGTRLSVL.

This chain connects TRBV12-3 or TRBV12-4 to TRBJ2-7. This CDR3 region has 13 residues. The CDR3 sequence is CASNFEGPYEQYF.

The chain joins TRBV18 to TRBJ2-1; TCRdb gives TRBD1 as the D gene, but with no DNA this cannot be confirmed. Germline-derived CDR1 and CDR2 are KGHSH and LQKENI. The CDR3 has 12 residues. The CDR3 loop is CASSPGQVEQFF.

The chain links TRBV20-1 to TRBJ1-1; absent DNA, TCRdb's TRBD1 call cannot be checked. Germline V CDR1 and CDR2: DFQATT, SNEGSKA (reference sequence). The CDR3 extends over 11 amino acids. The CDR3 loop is CRVTDQSAAFF.

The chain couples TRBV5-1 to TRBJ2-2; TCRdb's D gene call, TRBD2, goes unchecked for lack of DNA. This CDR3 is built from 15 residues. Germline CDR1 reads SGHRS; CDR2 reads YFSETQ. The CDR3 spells CASSLGALSAGELFF.

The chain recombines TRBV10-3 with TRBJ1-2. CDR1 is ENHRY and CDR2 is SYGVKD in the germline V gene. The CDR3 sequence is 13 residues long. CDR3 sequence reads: CAISVAADYGYTF.

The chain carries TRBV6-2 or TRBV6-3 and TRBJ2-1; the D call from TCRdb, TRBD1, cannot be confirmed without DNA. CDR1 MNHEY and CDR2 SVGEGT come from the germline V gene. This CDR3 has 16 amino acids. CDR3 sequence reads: CASSPLGGPRYNEQFF.

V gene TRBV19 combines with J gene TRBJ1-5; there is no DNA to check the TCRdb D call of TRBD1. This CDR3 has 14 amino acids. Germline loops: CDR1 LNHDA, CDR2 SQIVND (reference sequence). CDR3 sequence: CASSLRTGNQPQHF. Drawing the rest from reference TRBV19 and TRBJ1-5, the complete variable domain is DGGITQSPKYLFRKEGQNVTLSCEQNLNHDAMYWYRQDPGQGLRLIYYSQIVNDFQKGDIAEGYSVSREKKESFPLTVTSAQKNPTAFYLCASSLRTGNQPQHFGDGTRLSIL.